Each of the 20 T cell receptor beta chains below was sequenced from the same sample in a study of Ad26.COV2.S vaccination and SARS-CoV-2 variants. Data came from immunoSEQ multiplex PCR; TCRdb stores just in-frame clones and leaves some out. The data hold a few hundred thousand clones, with approximately 88% observed a single time. Specified treatment: roughly 18 received Ad26.COV2.S at low or high dose, single or two shots; roughly five received placebo; per-sample allocation not given. The samples were gathered on day 63 after the first injection of vaccine or placebo. Sequencing was performed on peripheral blood, taken in a trial of Ad26.COV2.S vaccine versus placebo. All receptors come from a person between 18 and 65 years old who received the Ad26.COV2.S COVID-19 vaccine or a placebo.

V is TRBV7-8 and J is TRBJ1-1; D perhaps matches TRBD1 (5 bases). The CDR3 has 16 amino acids. From germline, CDR1 is SGHVS and CDR2 FQNEAQ. The V gene lost 0 bases and the J gene lost 0 bases, with 11 bases spanning the gap. The CDR3 bases are TGTGCCAGCAGCTTAGCGGGAGGGACGGTGAACACTGAAGCTTTCTTT. Amino acid sequence: CASSLAGGTVNTEAFF.

The chain has TRBV5-4 and TRBJ2-7, with D possibly TRBD1 on 6 matching bases. The CDR3 sequence is 16 residues long. Looked up from germline, CDR1 is SGHNT and CDR2 is YYREEE (reference sequence). V lost 4 bases, J lost 3 bases, and 20 bases lay in between. CDR3 amino acids: CASSVPPGHPNYEQYF. The CDR3 region has the DNA TGTGCCAGCAGCGTCCCTCCGGGACACCCGAACTACGAGCAGTACTTC.

The chain uses TRBV4-3 and TRBJ1-3, with D tentatively TRBD1 (6 bases). The CDR3 totals 15 residues. Germline CDR1 is LGHNA and CDR2 is YSLEER. V was pared by 2 bases and J by 2 bases, with 10 bases between. Written as DNA, the CDR3 is TGCGCCAGCAGCCAACTACAGGGTGCTGGAAACACCATATATTTT. This translates into CASSQLQGAGNTIYF.

The V call is TRBV12-3 or TRBV12-4, the J call TRBJ2-7; D gene uncertain. The CDR3 has 13 residues. Trimming removed 2 bases from V and 3 bases from J, with 8 bases in between. Here the CDR3 reads CASSLPGNYEQYF. CDR3 in DNA: TGTGCCAGCAGTTTACCAGGCAACTACGAGCAGTACTTC.

A note on this clone: Other DNA sequences in the same sample also yield this CDR3. The chain uses TRBV15 and TRBJ2-7, with D possibly TRBD2 on 6 matching bases. The germline V and J ends were trimmed by 1 base and 0 bases, with 7 bases remaining between them. Germline CDR1 and CDR2: LNHNV and YYDKDF (reference sequence). The CDR3 has 14 residues. Here the CDR3 reads CATSRGGDSYEQYF. CDR3 coding DNA: TGTGCCACCAGCAGAGGGGGGGACTCCTACGAGCAGTACTTC.

The chain is built from TRBV7-2 and TRBJ2-3; D may be TRBD1 or TRBD2 (6 bases each). From germline, CDR1 is SGHTA and CDR2 FQGNSA. V was trimmed by 5 bases and J by 0 bases, leaving 21 bases between them. The CDR3 has 18 residues. DNA of the CDR3: TGTGCCAGCAGCACCCAGACTAGGGGGATTGCTAGCACAGATACGCAGTATTTT. This gives the protein CASSTQTRGIASTDTQYF.

In nucleotides, the CDR3 is TGCGCCAGCAGTCGCGGACCTTCAGGGGCCACAGATACGCAGTATTTT. Translated: CASSRGPSGATDTQYF. The chain carries TRBV5-1 and TRBJ2-3; maybe TRBD1 (6 bases). CDR1 and CDR2 (germline): SGHRS, YFSETQ. V gave up 5 bases and J gave up 2 bases, with 18 bases separating them. This CDR3 region has 16 residues.

As for this clone: Within the sample, other DNA sequences also encode this same CDR3. J is TRBJ1-3 and V is TRBV7-2; perhaps TRBD1 as D (5 bases). The CDR3 extends over 14 amino acids. Germline loops: CDR1 SGHTA, CDR2 FQGNSA. V was shortened by 5 bases and J by 0 bases, with 8 bases between the two germline ends. The CDR3 is CASSLDSSGNTIYF. CDR3 sequence (DNA): TGTGCCAGCAGCCTAGACAGCTCTGGAAACACCATATATTTT.

V usage is TRBV6-2 or TRBV6-3 and J usage is TRBJ2-5; D uncertain. V was clipped by 0 bases and J by 5 bases, with 13 bases between them. Germline V lookup: CDR1 MNHEY, CDR2 SVGEGT. The CDR3 is made up of 15 amino acids. The CDR3 DNA sequence: TGTGCCAGCAGTTACTCGATGTGGCAGGAGGAGACCCAGTACTTC. Protein sequence: CASSYSMWQEETQYF.

V and J are TRBV7-2 and TRBJ2-5; unclear D gene. Germline CDR1 reads SGHTA; CDR2 reads FQGNSA. V shed 1 base and J shed 2 bases, with 8 bases lying between them. This CDR3 region has 14 residues. CDR3 sequence (DNA): TGTGCCAGCAGCTTAGTGGGCCAACAAGAGACCCAGTACTTC. It yields the protein CASSLVGQQETQYF.

This sequence joins TRBV3-1 (or the pseudogene TRBV3-2) and TRBJ1-2; unclear D gene. The germline gives CDR1 LGHDT, CDR2 YNNKEL (reference sequence). The CDR3 totals 14 residues. Trimming pared 4 bases from V and 2 bases from J, leaving 11 bases between. The CDR3 region is CASSPPDRNYGYTF. The CDR3 DNA is TGTGCCAGCAGCCCACCTGACCGAAACTATGGCTACACCTTC.

Concerning this clone: A much larger clone lies one base from this, so it may be a read error. This same CDR3 is encoded by further DNA sequences in the sample. The rearrangement links TRBV7-3 to TRBJ2-3; D is undetermined. Per germline, CDR1 SGHTA and CDR2 FQGTGA. V lost 5 bases and J 6 bases, leaving 9 bases between the germline ends. CDR3 length: 12 amino acids. The CDR3 loop reads CASSPNTDTQYF. CDR3 DNA sequence: TGTGCCAGCAGCCCCAACACGGATACGCAGTATTTT. Drawing the rest from reference TRBV7-3 and TRBJ2-3, the complete variable domain is GAGVSQTPSNKVTEKGKYVELRCDPISGHTALYWYRQSLGQGPEFLIYFQGTGAADDSGLPNDRFFAVRPEGSVSTLKIQRTERGDSAVYLCASSPNTDTQYFGPGTRLTVL.

This rearrangement joins TRBV3-1 (or the pseudogene TRBV3-2) to TRBJ1-6; D is undetermined. Germline CDR1 is LGHDT and CDR2 is YNNKEL (reference sequence). V was shortened by 4 bases and J by 0 bases, with 7 bases between the two germline ends. The CDR3 covers 15 residues. The CDR3 DNA follows: TGTGCCAGCAGCCGACTGAGCTCCTATAATTCACCCCTCCACTTT. It is translated as CASSRLSSYNSPLHF.

This clone was found once. The rearrangement links TRBV7-9 to TRBJ2-3; 10 positions agree with TRBD2. Germline trimming cut 3 bases from V and 5 bases from J; bases unmatched to any gene: 5. Germline lookup yields CDR1 SEHNR and CDR2 FQNEAQ (reference sequence). This CDR3 is built from 15 residues. The CDR3 bases are TGTGCCAGCAGCTTCACTAGCGGGGTATTAGATACGCAGTATTTT. Amino acids: CASSFTSGVLDTQYF. Full variable domain (rest looked up from reference TRBV7-9 and TRBJ2-3): DTGVSQNPRHKITKRGQNVTFRCDPISEHNRLYWYRQTLGQGPEFLTYFQNEAQLEKSRLLSDRFSAERPKGSFSTLEIQRTEQGDSAMYLCASSFTSGVLDTQYFGPGTRLTVL.

The rearrangement links TRBV30 to TRBJ2-7; no definite D call. Trimming cost V 1 base and J 3 bases, with 16 bases left between them. Germline V gene lookup returns CDR1 GTSNPN and CDR2 SVGIG (reference sequence). The CDR3 sequence is 15 residues long. Written as DNA, the CDR3 is TGTGCCTGGAGTGATGGAATCTCCGGTTACTACGAGCAGTACTTC. This gives the protein CAWSDGISGYYEQYF.

This chain connects TRBV7-9 to TRBJ2-5; 8 nucleotides agree with TRBD1. V shed 5 bases, J shed 7 bases, and the junction held 9 bases outside the gene matches. The germline V gene has CDR1 SEHNR and CDR2 FQNEAQ (reference sequence). CDR3 length: 14 amino acids. Written as DNA, the CDR3 is TGTGCCAGCAGCGAGGACAGGGTAGCCAGGACCCAGTACTTC. Protein product: CASSEDRVARTQYF.

The V and J genes are TRBV5-1 and TRBJ2-3; perhaps TRBD2 as D (6 bases). This CDR3 has 15 residues. Trimming shortened V by 0 bases and J by 6 bases, and 14 bases separated the two germline ends. Germline V gene sequence: CDR1 SGHRS, CDR2 YFSETQ. CDR3 nucleotides: TGCGCCAGCAGCTTGGAGGCGGGGCACAGGGATACGCAGTATTTT. Translation: CASSLEAGHRDTQYF.

The chain has TRBV2 and TRBJ1-1; a weak D match, TRBD1 (6 bases). There are 16 residues in the CDR3. The germline V gene has CDR1 SNHLY and CDR2 FYNNEI. V lost 2 bases and J lost 2, with 15 bases in between. The DNA for the CDR3 is TGTGCCAGCAGTGAAAGGTCCGGGGGCGCAAACACTGAAGCTTTCTTT. It specifies CASSERSGGANTEAFF.

The J gene is TRBJ2-1, the V gene TRBV7-2; perhaps TRBD2 as D (7 bases). From germline, CDR1 is SGHTA and CDR2 FQGNSA. The CDR3 has 14 residues. The V and J ends lost 4 bases and 8 bases respectively, with 15 bases between them. CDR3 DNA sequence: TGTGCCAGCAGCTCAAGGGGGGGCGTCTATGAGCAGTTCTTC. Protein sequence: CASSSRGGVYEQFF.

This chain connects TRBV27 to TRBJ1-4, with unresolved D. The length of the CDR3 is 15 residues. Germline CDR1 reads MNHEY; CDR2 reads SMNVEV (reference sequence). Trimming took 5 bases from V and 0 from J, leaving 10 bases between them. This CDR3 reads CASSPRLATNEKLFF. Here the CDR3 DNA reads TGTGCCAGCAGTCCTAGGCTCGCAACTAATGAAAAACTGTTTTTT.